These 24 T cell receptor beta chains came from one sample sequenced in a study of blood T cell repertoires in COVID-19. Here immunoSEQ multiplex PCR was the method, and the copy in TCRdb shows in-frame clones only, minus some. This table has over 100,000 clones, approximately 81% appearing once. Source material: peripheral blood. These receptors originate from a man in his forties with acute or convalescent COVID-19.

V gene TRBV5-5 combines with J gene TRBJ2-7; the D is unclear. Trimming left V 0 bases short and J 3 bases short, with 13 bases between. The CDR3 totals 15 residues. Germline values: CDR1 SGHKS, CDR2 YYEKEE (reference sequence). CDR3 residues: CASSLASWAYYEQYF. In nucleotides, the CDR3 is TGTGCCAGCAGCTTGGCGAGTTGGGCCTACTACGAGCAGTACTTC.

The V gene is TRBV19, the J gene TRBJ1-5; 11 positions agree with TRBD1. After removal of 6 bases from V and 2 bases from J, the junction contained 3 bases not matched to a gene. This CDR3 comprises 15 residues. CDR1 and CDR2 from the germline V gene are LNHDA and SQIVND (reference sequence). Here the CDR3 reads CASSGTGGGNQPQHF. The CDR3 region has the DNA TGTGCCAGTAGCGGGACAGGGGGAGGCAATCAGCCCCAGCATTTT. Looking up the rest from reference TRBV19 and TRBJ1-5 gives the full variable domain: DGGITQSPKYLFRKEGQNVTLSCEQNLNHDAMYWYRQDPGQGLRLIYYSQIVNDFQKGDIAEGYSVSREKKESFPLTVTSAQKNPTAFYLCASSGTGGGNQPQHFGDGTRLSIL.

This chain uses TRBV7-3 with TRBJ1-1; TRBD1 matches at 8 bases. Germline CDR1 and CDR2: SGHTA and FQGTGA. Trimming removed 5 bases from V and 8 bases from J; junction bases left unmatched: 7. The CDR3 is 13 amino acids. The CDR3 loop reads CASSRTGQDEAFF. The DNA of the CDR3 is TGTGCCAGCAGCCGAACGGGACAGGACGAAGCTTTCTTT.

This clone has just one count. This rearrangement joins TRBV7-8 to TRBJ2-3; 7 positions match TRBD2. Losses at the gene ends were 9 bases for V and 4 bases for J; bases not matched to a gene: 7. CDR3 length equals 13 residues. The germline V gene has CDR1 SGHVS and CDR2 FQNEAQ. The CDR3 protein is CASSGGGADTQYF. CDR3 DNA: TGTGCCAGTTCGGGGGGTGGGGCAGATACGCAGTATTTT.

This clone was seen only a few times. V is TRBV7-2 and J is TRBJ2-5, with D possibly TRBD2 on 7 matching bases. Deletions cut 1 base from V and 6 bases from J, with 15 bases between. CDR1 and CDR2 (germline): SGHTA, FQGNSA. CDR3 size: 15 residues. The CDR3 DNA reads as TGTGCCAGCAGCTTAGATGTAGGGCGGGGGCAGACCCAGTACTTC. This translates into CASSLDVGRGQTQYF.

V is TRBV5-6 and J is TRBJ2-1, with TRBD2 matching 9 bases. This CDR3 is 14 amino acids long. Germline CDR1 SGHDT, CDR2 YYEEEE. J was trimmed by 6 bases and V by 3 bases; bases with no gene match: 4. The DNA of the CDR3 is TGTGCCAGCAGCTGGGGACTAGCAGTCAATGAGCAGTTCTTC. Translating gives CASSWGLAVNEQFF.

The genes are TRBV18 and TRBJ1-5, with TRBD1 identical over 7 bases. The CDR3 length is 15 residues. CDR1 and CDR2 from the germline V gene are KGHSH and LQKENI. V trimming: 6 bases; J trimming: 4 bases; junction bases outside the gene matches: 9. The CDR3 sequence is CASSPRQGINQPQHF. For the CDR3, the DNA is TGTGCCAGCTCGCCTCGACAGGGTATTAATCAGCCCCAGCATTTT.

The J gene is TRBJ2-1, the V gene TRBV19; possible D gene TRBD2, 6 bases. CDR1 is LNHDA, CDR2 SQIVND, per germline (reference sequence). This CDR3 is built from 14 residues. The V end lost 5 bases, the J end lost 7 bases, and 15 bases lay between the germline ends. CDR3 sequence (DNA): TGTGCCAGTAGTCTCCGGGTGGGGGGTAATGAGCAGTTCTTC. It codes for CASSLRVGGNEQFF.

Here the CDR3 reads CASSLKTSGTDTQYF. The CDR3 DNA follows: TGTGCCAGCAGCTTAAAGACTAGCGGCACAGATACGCAGTATTTT. This chain uses TRBV7-9 with TRBJ2-3; TRBD2 matches at 8 bases. The J segment lost 1 base and the V segment lost 2 bases, leaving 2 bases of the junction unmatched. In germline, CDR1 is SEHNR, CDR2 FQNEAQ (reference sequence). This CDR3 spans 15 amino acids.

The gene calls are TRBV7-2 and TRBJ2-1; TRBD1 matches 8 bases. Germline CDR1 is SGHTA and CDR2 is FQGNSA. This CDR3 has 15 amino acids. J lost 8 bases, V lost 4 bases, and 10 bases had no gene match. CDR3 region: CASSYDRGSFHEQFF. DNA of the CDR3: TGTGCCAGCAGCTACGACAGGGGATCGTTCCATGAGCAGTTCTTC.

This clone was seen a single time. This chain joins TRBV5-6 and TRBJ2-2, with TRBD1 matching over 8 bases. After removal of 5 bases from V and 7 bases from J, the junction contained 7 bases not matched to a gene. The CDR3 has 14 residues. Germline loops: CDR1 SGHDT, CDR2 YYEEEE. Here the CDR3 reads CASSKDRVVGELFF. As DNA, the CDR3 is TGTGCCAGCAGTAAGGACAGGGTTGTCGGGGAGCTGTTTTTT.

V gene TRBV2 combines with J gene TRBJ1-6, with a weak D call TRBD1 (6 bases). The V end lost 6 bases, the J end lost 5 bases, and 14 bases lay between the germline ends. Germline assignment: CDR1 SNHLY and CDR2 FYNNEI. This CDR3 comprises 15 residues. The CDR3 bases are TGTGCCAGCAGACAGAGGGACACAGATAATTCACCCCTCCACTTT. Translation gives CASRQRDTDNSPLHF.

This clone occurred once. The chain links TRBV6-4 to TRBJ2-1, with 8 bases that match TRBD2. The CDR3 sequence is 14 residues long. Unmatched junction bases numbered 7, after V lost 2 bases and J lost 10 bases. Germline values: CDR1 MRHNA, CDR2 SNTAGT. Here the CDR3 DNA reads TGTGCCAGCAGTGACGACGGGGGGGCCCGCGAGCAGTTCTTC. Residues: CASSDDGGAREQFF.

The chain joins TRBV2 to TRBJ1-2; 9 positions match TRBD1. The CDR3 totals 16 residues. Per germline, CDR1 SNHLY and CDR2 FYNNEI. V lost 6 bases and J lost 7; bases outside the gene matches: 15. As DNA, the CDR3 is TGTGCCAGCAGCCCGGACAGGGGATATTCGATGGGTGGCTACACCTTC. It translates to CASSPDRGYSMGGYTF.

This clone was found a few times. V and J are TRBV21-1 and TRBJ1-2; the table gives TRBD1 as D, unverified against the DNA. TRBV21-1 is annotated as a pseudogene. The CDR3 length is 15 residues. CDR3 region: CASSSGTGEVYGYTF. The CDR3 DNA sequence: TGTGCCAGCAGCAGTGGGACAGGGGAAGTGTATGGCTACACCTTC.

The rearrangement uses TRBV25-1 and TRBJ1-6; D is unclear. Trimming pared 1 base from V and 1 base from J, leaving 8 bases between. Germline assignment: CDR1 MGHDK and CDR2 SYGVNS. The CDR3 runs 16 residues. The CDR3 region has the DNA TGTGCCAGCAGTGAATCAGGCAGGTCCTATAATTCACCCCTCCACTTT. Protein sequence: CASSESGRSYNSPLHF.

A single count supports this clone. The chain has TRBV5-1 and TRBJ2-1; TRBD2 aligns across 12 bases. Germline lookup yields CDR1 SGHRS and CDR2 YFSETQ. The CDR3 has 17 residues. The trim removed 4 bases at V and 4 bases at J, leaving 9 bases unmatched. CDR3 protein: CASSATGTSGPYNEQFF. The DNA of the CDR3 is TGCGCCAGCAGCGCGACCGGGACTAGCGGGCCATACAATGAGCAGTTCTTC. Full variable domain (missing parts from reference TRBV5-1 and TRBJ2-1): KAGVTQTPRYLIKTRGQQVTLSCSPISGHRSVSWYQQTPGQGLQFLFEYFSETQRNKGNFPGRFSGRQFSNSRSEMNVSTLELGDSALYLCASSATGTSGPYNEQFFGPGTRLTVL.

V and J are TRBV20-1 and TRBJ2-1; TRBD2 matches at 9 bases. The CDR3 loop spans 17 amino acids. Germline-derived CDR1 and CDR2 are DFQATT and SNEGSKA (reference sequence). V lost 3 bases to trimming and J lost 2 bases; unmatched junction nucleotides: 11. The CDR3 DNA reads TGCAGTGCTAGTAGGCTAGCGGGGCTGGGGGCCTACAATGAGCAGTTCTTC. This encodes CSASRLAGLGAYNEQFF.

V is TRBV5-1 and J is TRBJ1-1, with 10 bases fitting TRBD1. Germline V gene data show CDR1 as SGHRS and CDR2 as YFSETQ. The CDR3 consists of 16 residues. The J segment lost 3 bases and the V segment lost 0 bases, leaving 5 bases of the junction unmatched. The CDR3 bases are TGCGCCAGCAGCTTGGCCACGACAGGGGGCTACACTGAAGCTTTCTTT. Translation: CASSLATTGGYTEAFF. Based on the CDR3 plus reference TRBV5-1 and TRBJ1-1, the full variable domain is KAGVTQTPRYLIKTRGQQVTLSCSPISGHRSVSWYQQTPGQGLQFLFEYFSETQRNKGNFPGRFSGRQFSNSRSEMNVSTLELGDSALYLCASSLATTGGYTEAFFGQGTRLTVV.

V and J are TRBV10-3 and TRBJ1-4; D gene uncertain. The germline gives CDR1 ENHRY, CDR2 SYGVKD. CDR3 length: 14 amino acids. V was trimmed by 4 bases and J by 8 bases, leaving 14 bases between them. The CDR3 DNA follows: TGTGCCATCAGTGGCTACTCCGGAGGGGAAAAACTGTTTTTT. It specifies CAISGYSGGEKLFF.

CDR3 residues: CAISVSGQGYEQYF. DNA for the CDR3: TGTGCCATCAGTGTGTCCGGGCAGGGCTACGAGCAGTACTTC. The chain links TRBV10-3 to TRBJ2-7; a weak D match, TRBD1 (5 bases). The germline gives CDR1 ENHRY, CDR2 SYGVKD. The V end lost 4 bases, the J end lost 3 bases, and 13 bases lay between the germline ends. The CDR3 contains 14 residues.

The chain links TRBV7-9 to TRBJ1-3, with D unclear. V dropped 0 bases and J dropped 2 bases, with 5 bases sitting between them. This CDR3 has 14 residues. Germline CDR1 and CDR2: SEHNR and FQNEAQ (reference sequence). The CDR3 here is CASSLATAGNTIYF. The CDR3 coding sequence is TGTGCCAGCAGCTTAGCAACAGCTGGAAACACCATATATTTT.

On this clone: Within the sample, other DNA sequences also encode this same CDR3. In nucleotides, the CDR3 is TGTGCCAGCTCACCCCGACAGGGAACCTACGAGCAGTACTTC. This gives the protein CASSPRQGTYEQYF. This chain links TRBV18 with TRBJ2-7, with TRBD1 matching 7 bases. The CDR3 consists of 14 residues. Germline CDR1 is KGHSH and CDR2 is LQKENI. Trimming cost V 3 bases and J 2 bases; bases outside gene matches: 4.

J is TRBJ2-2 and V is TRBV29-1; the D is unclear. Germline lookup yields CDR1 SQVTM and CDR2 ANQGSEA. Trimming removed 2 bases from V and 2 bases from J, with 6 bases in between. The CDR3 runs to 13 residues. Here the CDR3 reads CSVESINTGELFF. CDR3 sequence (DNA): TGCAGCGTTGAATCTATAAACACCGGGGAGCTGTTTTTT.